This entry features one TCR beta chain sequence. The data were taken from a study of blood T cell repertoires in COVID-19. In the authors' methods: Amplification of reference gene primers was used by the study to estimate nucleated cell counts. Clones were read by immunoSEQ multiplex PCR, and TCRdb kept only the in-frame ones, dropping some. That table gives V, J and clone size, and the DNA gave D and trimming. Here the sample spans some 200,000 clones, around 81% being singletons. It was during active infection that Seattle patients were enrolled and then longitudinally followed. From germline, CDR1 is MNHNS and CDR2 SASEGT. Trimming took 3 bases from V and 10 from J; bases not matched to a gene: 9. CDR3 size: 14 residues.

What was sequenced was peripheral blood. The sequence derives from a woman between 35 and 50 years old with COVID-19, enrolled during active disease. The J gene is TRBJ2-1, the V gene TRBV6-1; the match to TRBD2 covers 7 bases. The CDR3 nucleotides read TGTGCCAGCAGTGACGATGCGGGAGTAGGGGAGCAGTTCTTC. This sequence encodes CASSDDAGVGEQFF.